This T cell receptor (beta chain) comes out of a study of T cell responses to AZD1222 COVID-19 vaccine. Remarks on this clone: Its antigen remains unidentified.

Germline V gene data show CDR1 as MDHEN and CDR2 as SYDVKM. The germline V and J ends were trimmed by 5 bases and 2 bases, with 15 bases remaining between them. This CDR3 has 15 amino acids. Findings and caveats of the study: Rises in breadth and depth of Spike-specific TCRs came after two AZD1222 doses.

TCRdb's table, derived via immunoSEQ multiplex PCR, lists solely in-frame clones and lacks some. The sample carries about 200,000 clones, 91% recorded once. The clonotype comes from an adult who received the AZD1222 COVID-19 vaccine. The source was peripheral blood, collected 28 days after the second AZD1222 dose. The J gene is TRBJ1-2, the V gene TRBV28, with D possibly matching TRBD1 (5 bases). CDR3 loop: CASSALGRGNYGYTF. In DNA form, the CDR3 reads TGTGCCAGCAGTGCTCTCGGACGGGGGAACTATGGCTACACCTTC.